This T cell receptor beta chain was recorded in a study of cytomegalovirus exposure and HLA in healthy donors. Germline V gives CDR1 SQVTM, CDR2 ANQGSEA. CDR3 size: 12 residues. Libraries were prepared by immunoSEQ multiplex PCR; TCRdb keeps only in-frame clonotypes and omits some of them. The sample holds over 200,000 clones, roughly 88% seen once. The clonotype was recovered from a woman between 25 and 40 years old in good health and CMV-seropositive. Sequenced: PBMCs. This chain links TRBV29-1 with TRBJ1-1; no clear D gene. CDR3 coding DNA: TGCTCTCATAGTACTATGAACACTGAAGCTTTCTTT. Protein: CSHSTMNTEAFF.